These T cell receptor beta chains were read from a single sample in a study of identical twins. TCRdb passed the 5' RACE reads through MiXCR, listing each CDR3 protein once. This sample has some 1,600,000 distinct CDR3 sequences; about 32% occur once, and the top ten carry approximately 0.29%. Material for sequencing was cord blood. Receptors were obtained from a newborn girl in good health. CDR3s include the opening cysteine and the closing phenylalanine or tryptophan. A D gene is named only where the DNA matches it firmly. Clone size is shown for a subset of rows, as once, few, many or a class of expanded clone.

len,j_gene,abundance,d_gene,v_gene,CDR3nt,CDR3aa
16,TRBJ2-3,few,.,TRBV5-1,TGCGCCAGCAGCTTTCTGAGCGGCCCCCTCGCAGATACGCAGTATTTT,CASSFLSGPLADTQYF
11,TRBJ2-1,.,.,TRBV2,TGTGCCAGCAGTGTTGGGTCTCCCCAGTTCTTC,CASSVGSPQFF
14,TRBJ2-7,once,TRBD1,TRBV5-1,TGCGCCAGCGGCTCAGGGACAGGGGGTTACGAGCAGTACTTC,CASGSGTGGYEQYF
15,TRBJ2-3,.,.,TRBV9,TGTGCCAGCAGCGTATATACGGGGGGCACAGATACGCAGTATTTT,CASSVYTGGTDTQYF
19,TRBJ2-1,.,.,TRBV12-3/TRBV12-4,TGTGCCAGCAGTTTACCCCCAAGGTCCCCAGTGAGGGGGGTTCCTGAGCAGTTCTTC,CASSLPPRSPVRGVPEQFF
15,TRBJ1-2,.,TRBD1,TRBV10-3,TGTGCCATCAGTGACCCGTATACAGGGGAAGGTGGCTACACCTTC,CAISDPYTGEGGYTF
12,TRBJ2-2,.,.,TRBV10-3,TGTGCCATCAGTGGGTGGACCGGGGAGCTGTTTTTT,CAISGWTGELFF
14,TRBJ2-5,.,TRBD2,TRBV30,TGTGCCTGGAGGGAACTAGCGCGTCAAGAGACCCAGTACTTC,CAWRELARQETQYF
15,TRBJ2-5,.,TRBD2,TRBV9,TGTGCCAGCAGCGTCGCCGGGACTACCTCTTGGAGGCAGTACTTC,CASSVAGTTSWRQYF
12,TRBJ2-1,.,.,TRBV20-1,TGCAGTGCTAGCGGCTCCTACGATGAGCAGTTCTTC,CSASGSYDEQFF
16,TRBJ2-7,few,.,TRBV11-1,TGTGCCAGCAGCTTAGCGGGTCTTGGCAGCTCCTACGAGCAGTACTTC,CASSLAGLGSSYEQYF
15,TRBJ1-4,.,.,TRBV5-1,TGCGCCAGCAGCTTGGATGGCAGATATAATGAAAAACTGTTTTTT,CASSLDGRYNEKLFF
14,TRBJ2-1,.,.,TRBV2,TGTGCCAGCAGTAGGGACACATATCAAGAGACCCAGTTCTTC,CASSRDTYQETQFF
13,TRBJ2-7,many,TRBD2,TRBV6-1,TGTGCCAGCAGCCGACTAGCGATCCACGAGCAGTACTTC,CASSRLAIHEQYF
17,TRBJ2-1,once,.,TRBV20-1,TGCAGTGCTAGGTTGTATTCAGAAACCCCGTACTACAATGAGCAGTTCTTC,CSARLYSETPYYNEQFF
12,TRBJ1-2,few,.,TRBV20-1,TGCAGTGCGGCGGGGTTGGGAGATGGCTACACCTTC,CSAAGLGDGYTF
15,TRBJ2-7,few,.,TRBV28,TGTGCCAGCAGTTTTCGGCTTCTAAGCTCCTACGAGCAGTACTTC,CASSFRLLSSYEQYF
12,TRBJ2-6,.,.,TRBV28,TGTGCTACGGGCTCTGGGGCCAACGTCCTGACTTTC,CATGSGANVLTF
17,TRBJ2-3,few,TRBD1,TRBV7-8,TGTGCCAGCAGACGTAGGGCCGGGACAGGGAAGACAGATACGCAGTATTTT,CASRRRAGTGKTDTQYF
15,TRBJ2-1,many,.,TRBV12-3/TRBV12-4,TGTGCCAGCAATCGGGCGAGTTCACCTTACAATGAGCAGTTCTTC,CASNRASSPYNEQFF
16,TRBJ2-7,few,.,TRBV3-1,TGTGCCAGCAGCCAAGATAGAGGCCTAGGTCTCTACGAGCAGTACTTC,CASSQDRGLGLYEQYF
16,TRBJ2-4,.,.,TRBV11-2,TGTGCCAGCAGCTTTATGTACCCTAGGGGACTTAACATTCAGTACTTC,CASSFMYPRGLNIQYF
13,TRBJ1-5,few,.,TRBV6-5,TGTGCCAGCAACAACGGCGGGGGTCAGCCCCAGCATTTT,CASNNGGGQPQHF
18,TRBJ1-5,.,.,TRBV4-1,TGCGCCAGCAGCCAAGGGGGACCGCTCCCTTATAGCAATCAGCCCCAGCATTTT,CASSQGGPLPYSNQPQHF
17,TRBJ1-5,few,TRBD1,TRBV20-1,TGCAGTGCTAGAGTCGCTTTCGCGGGACAGGTCAATCAGCCCCAGCATTTT,CSARVAFAGQVNQPQHF
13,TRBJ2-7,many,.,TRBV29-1,TGCAGCGTGGGAGACTTTGACTTTTACGAGCAGTACTTC,CSVGDFDFYEQYF
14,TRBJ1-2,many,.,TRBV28,TGTGCCAGCAGTCCCCGGATGGGTTACTATGGCTACACCTTC,CASSPRMGYYGYTF
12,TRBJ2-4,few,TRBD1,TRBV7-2,TGTGCCAGCAGCTTAGAACAGGGGGATCAGTACTTC,CASSLEQGDQYF
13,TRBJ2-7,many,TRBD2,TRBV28,TGTGCCAGCCGAACTAGCGGGATCTACGAGCAGTACTTC,CASRTSGIYEQYF
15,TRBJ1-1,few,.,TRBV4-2,TGTGCCAGCGTTAGGACCGACGGGGGCCCCACTGAAGCTTTCTTT,CASVRTDGGPTEAFF
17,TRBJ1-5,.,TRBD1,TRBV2,TGTGCCAGCAGGACCGGGACAGGGCCCCTTAGCAATCAGCCCCAGCATTTT,CASRTGTGPLSNQPQHF
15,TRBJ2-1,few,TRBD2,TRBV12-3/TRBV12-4,TGTGCCAGCACCTTACTAGCGACCTCCTACAATGAGCAGTTCTTC,CASTLLATSYNEQFF
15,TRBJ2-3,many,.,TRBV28,TGTGCCAGCAAGGTAGCGAGTCTCCGCACAGATACGCAGTATTTT,CASKVASLRTDTQYF
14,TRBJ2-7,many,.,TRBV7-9,TGTGCCAGCAGCTCGAGGACGGGGAACTACGAGCAGTACTTC,CASSSRTGNYEQYF
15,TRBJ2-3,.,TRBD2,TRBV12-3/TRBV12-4,TGTGCCAGCAGTTTACGCGGGAGGGCCTCAGATACGCAGTATTTT,CASSLRGRASDTQYF
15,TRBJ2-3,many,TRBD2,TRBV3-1,TGTGCCAGCAGCCAACTAGCGGGAGAAAGAGATACGCAGTATTTT,CASSQLAGERDTQYF
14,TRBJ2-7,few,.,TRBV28,TGTGCCAGCAGTTTTGACAGAAATTCCTACGAGCAGTACTTC,CASSFDRNSYEQYF
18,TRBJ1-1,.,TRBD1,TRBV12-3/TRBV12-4,TGTGCCAGCAGTTTGCCCCAGTACAGGGGTCCCCGGAACACTGAAGCTTTCTTT,CASSLPQYRGPRNTEAFF
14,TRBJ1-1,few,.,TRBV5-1,TGCGCCAGCAGCCCAACCCGGGGGAACACTGAAGCTTTCTTT,CASSPTRGNTEAFF
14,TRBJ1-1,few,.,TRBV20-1,TGCAGTGCTAGAGGGTGGACAGCGAACACTGAAGCTTTCTTT,CSARGWTANTEAFF
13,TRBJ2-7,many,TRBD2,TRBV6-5,TGTGCCAGCAAGCTAGCGGGTTCCTACGAGCAGTACTTC,CASKLAGSYEQYF
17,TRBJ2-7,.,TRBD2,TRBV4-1,TGCGCCAGCAGCCAAGTACTAGCGGGCTTCTCCTACAATGAGCAGTACTTC,CASSQVLAGFSYNEQYF
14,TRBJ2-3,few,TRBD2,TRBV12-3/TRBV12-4,TGTGCCAGCAGTAAAGCGGGAGCGGAAGATACGCAGTATTTT,CASSKAGAEDTQYF
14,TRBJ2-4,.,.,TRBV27,TGTGCCAGCAGCGCCGGGTCGGGCAAAAACATTCAGTACTTC,CASSAGSGKNIQYF
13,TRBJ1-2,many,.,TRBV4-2,TGTGCCAGCAGCCAAGATGATGGCTATGGCTACACCTTC,CASSQDDGYGYTF
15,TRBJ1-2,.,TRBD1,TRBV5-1,TGCGCCAGCAGCTTGACGGCAAAGGGGGCGAGGAGCTACACCTTC,CASSLTAKGARSYTF
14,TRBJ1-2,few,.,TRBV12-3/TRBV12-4,TGTGCCAGCAGAAACTTCAGACAGGTCTATGGCTACACCTTC,CASRNFRQVYGYTF
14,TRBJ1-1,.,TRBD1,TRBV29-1,TGCAGCGGAGGGACAGGGAAAGACTACACTGAAGCTTTCTTT,CSGGTGKDYTEAFF
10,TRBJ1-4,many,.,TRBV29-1,TGCAGCGTTGAAATTGAAAAACTGTTTTTT,CSVEIEKLFF
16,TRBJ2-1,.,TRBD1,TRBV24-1,TGTGCCACCAGTGACTCGACGGGACAGGGTTACAATGAGCAGTTCTTC,CATSDSTGQGYNEQFF
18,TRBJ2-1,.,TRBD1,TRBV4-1,TGCGCCAGCAGCCAAGATCGTGCGAGACAGGGGACATCGGATGAGCAGTTCTTC,CASSQDRARQGTSDEQFF